This paragraph covers one T cell receptor beta chain sequence. Losses at the gene ends were 4 bases for V and 6 bases for J; bases not matched to a gene: 5. This CDR3 spans 14 amino acids. Germline values: CDR1 SGHAT, CDR2 FQNNGV. Through a sample-barcoded 5' primer and a J-beta primer mix, a second PCR was run for about 6 to 12 cycles. TCRdb called the 5' RACE reads again in MiXCR, with one record for every CDR3 protein. This table has about 780,000 distinct CDR3 sequences, around 45% appearing once. These data come from a study of blood T cells in healthy people across ages. The sequencing sample was made of blood. The chain uses TRBV11-2 and TRBJ2-4; 8 nucleotides align to TRBD1. The TCR originated in an elderly man in good health. The CDR3 DNA is TGTGCCAGCAGCTCGACAGGGGAGGTAAACATTCAGTACTTC. Protein sequence: CASSSTGEVNIQYF.